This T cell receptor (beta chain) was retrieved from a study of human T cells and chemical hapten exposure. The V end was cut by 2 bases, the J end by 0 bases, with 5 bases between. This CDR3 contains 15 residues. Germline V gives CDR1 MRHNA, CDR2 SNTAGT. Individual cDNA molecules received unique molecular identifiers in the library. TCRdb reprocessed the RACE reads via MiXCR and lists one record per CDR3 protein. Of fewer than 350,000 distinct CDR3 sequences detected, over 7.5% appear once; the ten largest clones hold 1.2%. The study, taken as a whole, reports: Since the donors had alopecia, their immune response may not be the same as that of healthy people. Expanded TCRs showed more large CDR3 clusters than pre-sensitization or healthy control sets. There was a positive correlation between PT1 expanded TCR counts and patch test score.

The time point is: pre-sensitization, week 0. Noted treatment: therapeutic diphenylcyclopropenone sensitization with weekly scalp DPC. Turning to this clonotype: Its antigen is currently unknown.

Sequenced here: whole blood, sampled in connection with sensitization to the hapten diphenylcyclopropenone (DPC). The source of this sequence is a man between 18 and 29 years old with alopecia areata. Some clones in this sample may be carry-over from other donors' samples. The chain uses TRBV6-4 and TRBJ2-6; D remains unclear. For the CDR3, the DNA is TGTGCCAGCAGTGACAGGAGCTCTGGGGCCAACGTCCTGACTTTC. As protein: CASSDRSSGANVLTF.